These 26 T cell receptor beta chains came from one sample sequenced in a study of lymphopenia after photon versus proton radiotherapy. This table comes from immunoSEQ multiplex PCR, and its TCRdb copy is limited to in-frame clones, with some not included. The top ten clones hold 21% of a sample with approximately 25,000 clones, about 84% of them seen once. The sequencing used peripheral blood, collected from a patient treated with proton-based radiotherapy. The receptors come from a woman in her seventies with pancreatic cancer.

CDR3 sequence: CASTPGGGYGYTF. CDR3 in DNA: TGTGCCAGCACCCCAGGGGGCGGCTATGGCTACACCTTC. This chain joins TRBV6-5 and TRBJ1-2, with 8 bases aligning to TRBD1. Looked up from germline, CDR1 is MNHEY and CDR2 is SVGAGI. The length of the CDR3 is 13 residues. The J segment lost 4 bases and the V segment lost 7 bases, leaving 5 bases of the junction unmatched.

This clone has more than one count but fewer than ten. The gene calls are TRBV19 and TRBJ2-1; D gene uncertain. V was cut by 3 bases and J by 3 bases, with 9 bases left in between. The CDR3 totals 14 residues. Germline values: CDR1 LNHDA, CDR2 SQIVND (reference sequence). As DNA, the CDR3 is TGTGCCAGTAGTATCGAGGATGTCTACAATGAGCAGTTCTTC. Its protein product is CASSIEDVYNEQFF.

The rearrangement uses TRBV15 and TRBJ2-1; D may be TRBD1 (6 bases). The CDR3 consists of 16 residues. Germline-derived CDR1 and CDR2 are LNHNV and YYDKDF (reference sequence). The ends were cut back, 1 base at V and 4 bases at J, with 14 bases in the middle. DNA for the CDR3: TGTGCCACCAGCAGAGGATTCGAGCAGGGGTACAATGAGCAGTTCTTC. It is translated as CATSRGFEQGYNEQFF.

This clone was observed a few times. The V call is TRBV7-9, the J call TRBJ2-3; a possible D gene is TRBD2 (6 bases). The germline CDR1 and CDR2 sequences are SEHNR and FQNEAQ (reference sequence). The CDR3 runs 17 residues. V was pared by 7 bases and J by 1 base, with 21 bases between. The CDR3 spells CASTPRGGIGGTDTQYF. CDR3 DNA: TGTGCCAGCACCCCCCGGGGCGGGATCGGGGGCACAGATACGCAGTATTTT.

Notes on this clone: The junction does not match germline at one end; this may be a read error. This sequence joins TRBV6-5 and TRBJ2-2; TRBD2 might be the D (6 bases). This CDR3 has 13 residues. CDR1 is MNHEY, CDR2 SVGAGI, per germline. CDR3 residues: CASSYLLAGGLFF. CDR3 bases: TGTGCCAGCAGTTACCTCCTGGCCGGGGGGCTGTTTTTT.

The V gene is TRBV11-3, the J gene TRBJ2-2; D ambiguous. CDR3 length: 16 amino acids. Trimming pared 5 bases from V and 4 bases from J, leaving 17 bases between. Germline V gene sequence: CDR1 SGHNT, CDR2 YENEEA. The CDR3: CASSIVRPVPTGELFF. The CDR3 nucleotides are TGTGCCAGCAGCATAGTTCGGCCCGTGCCCACCGGGGAGCTGTTTTTT.

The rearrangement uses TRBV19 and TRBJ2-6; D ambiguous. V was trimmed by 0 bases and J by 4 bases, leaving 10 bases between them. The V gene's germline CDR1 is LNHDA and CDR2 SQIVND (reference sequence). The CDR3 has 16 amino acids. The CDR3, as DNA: TGTGCCAGTAGTATAGACCAGGAGAAGGGGGCCAACGTCCTGACTTTC. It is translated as CASSIDQEKGANVLTF.

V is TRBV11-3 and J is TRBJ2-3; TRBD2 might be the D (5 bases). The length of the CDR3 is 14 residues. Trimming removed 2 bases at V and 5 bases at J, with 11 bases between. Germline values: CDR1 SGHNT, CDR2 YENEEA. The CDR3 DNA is TGTGCCAGCAGCTTAAGATTACGGGGAGATACGCAGTATTTT. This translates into CASSLRLRGDTQYF.

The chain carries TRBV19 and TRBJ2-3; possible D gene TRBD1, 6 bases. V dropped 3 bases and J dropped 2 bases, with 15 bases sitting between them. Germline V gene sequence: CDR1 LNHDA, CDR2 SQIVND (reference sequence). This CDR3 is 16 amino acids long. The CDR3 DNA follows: TGTGCCAGTAGTATCCGGCAGGGGACACTCACAGATACGCAGTATTTT. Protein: CASSIRQGTLTDTQYF.

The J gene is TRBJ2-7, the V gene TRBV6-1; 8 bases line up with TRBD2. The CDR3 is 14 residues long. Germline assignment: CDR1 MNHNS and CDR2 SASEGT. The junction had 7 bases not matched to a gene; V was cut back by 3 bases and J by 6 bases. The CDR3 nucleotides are TGTGCCAGCAGTGACACGGGAGGGGGAGGCGAGCAGTACTTC. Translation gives CASSDTGGGGEQYF.

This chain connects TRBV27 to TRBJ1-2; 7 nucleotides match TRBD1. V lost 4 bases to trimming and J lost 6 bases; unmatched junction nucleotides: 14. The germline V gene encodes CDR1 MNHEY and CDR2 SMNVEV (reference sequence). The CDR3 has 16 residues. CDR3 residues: CASSSELRQGNHGYTF. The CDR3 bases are TGTGCCAGCAGTTCAGAATTGCGACAGGGAAATCATGGCTACACCTTC.

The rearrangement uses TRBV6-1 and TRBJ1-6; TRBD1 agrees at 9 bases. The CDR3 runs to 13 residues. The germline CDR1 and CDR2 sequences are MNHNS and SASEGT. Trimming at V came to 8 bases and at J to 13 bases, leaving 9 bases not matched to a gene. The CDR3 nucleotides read TGTGCCAGCTCAAACACAGGGGGCAGTCCCCTCCACTTT. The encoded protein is CASSNTGGSPLHF.

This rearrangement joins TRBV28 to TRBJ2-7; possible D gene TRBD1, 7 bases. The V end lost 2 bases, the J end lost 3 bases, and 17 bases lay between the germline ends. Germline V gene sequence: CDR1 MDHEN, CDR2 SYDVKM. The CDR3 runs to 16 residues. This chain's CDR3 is CASSLGGQGGYYEQYF. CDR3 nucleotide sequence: TGTGCCAGCAGTTTAGGAGGGCAGGGGGGTTACTACGAGCAGTACTTC.

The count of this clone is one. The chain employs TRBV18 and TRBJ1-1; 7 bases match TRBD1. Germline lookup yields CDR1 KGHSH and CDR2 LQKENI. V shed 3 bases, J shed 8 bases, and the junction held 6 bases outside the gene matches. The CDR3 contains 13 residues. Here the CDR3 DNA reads TGTGCCAGCTCACCCCCGACAGGGTTAGAAGCTTTCTTT. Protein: CASSPPTGLEAFF.

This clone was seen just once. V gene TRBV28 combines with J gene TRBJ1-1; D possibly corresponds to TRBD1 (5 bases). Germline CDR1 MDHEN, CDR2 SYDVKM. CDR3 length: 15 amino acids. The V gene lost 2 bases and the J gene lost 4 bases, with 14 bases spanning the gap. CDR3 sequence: CASSLVGGVGTEAFF. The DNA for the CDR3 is TGTGCCAGCAGTTTAGTGGGAGGGGTTGGCACTGAAGCTTTCTTT.

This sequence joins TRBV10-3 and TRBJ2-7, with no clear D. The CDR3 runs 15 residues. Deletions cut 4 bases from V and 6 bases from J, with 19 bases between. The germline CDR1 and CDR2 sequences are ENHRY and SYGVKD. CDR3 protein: CAISAWQNRNLEQYF. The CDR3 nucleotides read TGTGCCATCAGTGCGTGGCAGAACCGGAACCTCGAGCAGTACTTC.

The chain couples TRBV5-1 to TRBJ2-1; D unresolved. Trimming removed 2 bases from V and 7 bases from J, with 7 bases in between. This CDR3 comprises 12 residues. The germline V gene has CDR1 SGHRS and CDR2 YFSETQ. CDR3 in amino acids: CASSFRVNEQFF. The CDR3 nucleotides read TGCGCCAGCAGCTTTAGGGTAAATGAGCAGTTCTTC.

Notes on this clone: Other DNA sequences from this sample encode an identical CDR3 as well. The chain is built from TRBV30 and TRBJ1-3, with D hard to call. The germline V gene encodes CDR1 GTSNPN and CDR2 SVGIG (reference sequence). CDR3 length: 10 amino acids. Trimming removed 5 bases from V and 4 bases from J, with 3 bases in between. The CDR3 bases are TGTGCCTGGGGAGGAAACACCATATATTTT. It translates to CAWGGNTIYF.

The CDR3 DNA is TGTGCCAGCAGCTTAGGCTTGCGACCGATAAGAGAAAAACTGTTTTTT. It encodes CASSLGLRPIREKLFF. The chain combines TRBV7-8 with TRBJ1-4, with D unresolved. Deletions cut 1 base from V and 8 bases from J, with 17 bases between. The CDR3 sequence is 16 residues long. Germline CDR1 and CDR2: SGHVS and FQNEAQ.

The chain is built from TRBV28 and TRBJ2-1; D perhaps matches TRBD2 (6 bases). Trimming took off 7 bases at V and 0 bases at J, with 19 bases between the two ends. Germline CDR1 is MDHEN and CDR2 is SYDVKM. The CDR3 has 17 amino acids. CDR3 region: CASTLQTGESSYNEQFF. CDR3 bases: TGTGCCAGCACTTTGCAAACGGGGGAGAGCTCCTACAATGAGCAGTTCTTC.

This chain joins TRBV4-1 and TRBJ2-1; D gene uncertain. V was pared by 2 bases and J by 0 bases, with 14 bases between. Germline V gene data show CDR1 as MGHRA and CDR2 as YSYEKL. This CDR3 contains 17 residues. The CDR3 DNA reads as TGCGCCAGCAGCCAATCCGGAAGCGCCCGCTCCTACAATGAGCAGTTCTTC. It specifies CASSQSGSARSYNEQFF.

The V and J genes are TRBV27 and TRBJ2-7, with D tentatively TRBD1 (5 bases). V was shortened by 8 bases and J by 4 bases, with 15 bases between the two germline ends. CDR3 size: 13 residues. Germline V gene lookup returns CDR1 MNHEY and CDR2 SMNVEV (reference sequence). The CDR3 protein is CASSRTPPYEQYF. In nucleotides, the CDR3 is TGTGCCAGCTCTCGGACACCACCTTACGAGCAGTACTTC.

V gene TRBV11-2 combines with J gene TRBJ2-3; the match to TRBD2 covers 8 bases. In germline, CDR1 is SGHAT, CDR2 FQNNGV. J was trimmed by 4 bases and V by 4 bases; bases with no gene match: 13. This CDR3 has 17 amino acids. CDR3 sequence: CASSSRVAAGVPDTQYF. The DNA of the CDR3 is TGTGCCAGCAGCTCCCGGGTCGCAGCGGGAGTTCCAGATACGCAGTATTTT. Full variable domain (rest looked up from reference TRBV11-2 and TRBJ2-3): EAGVAQSPRYKIIEKRQSVAFWCNPISGHATLYWYQQILGQGPKLLIQFQNNGVVDDSQLPKDRFSAERLKGVDSTLKIQPAKLEDSAVYLCASSSRVAAGVPDTQYFGPGTRLTVL.

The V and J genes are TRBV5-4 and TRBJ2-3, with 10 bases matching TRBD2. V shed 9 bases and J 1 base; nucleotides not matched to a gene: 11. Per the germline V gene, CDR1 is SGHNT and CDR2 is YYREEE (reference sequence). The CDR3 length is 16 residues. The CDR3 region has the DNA TGTGCCACGATAGCGGGAGGACCCCACGGCACAGATACGCAGTATTTT. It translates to CATIAGGPHGTDTQYF.

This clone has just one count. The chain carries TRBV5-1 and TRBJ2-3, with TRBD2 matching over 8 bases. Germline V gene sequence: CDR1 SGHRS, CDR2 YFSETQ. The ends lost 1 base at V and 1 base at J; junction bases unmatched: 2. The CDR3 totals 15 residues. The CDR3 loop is CASSLTSGRTDTQYF. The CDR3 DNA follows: TGCGCCAGCAGCTTGACTAGCGGCCGCACAGATACGCAGTATTTT. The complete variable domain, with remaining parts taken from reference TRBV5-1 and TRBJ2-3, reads KAGVTQTPRYLIKTRGQQVTLSCSPISGHRSVSWYQQTPGQGLQFLFEYFSETQRNKGNFPGRFSGRQFSNSRSEMNVSTLELGDSALYLCASSLTSGRTDTQYFGPGTRLTVL.

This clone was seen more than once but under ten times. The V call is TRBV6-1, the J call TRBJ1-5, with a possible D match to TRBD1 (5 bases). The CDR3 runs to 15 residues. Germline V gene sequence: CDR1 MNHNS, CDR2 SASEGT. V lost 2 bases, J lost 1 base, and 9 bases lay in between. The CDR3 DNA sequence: TGTGCCAGCAGTGAAAGGGGATGGAGCAATCAGCCCCAGCATTTT. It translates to CASSERGWSNQPQHF.